These T cell receptor beta chains were read from a single sample in a study of T cells in Graves' hyperthyroidism and ophthalmopathy. From the multiplex PCR reads, TCRdb called clonotypes with MiXCR, one entry per CDR3 protein. The table records over 400,000 distinct CDR3 sequences, approximately 14% of them present only once. Specimen: blood. All receptors derive from a man between 18 and 29 years old with Graves' ophthalmopathy. Both conserved end residues are part of each CDR3. Fields, in order: D gene, J gene, clone size, V gene, CDR3 protein, CDR3 DNA. A D gene is named only where the DNA matches it firmly. Expanded clones are given a class, and other clones once, few, many or no size at all.

D gene: -; J gene: TRBJ2-1; clone size: many; V gene: TRBV6-1; CDR3 protein: CASRMNSAGSYNEQFF; CDR3 DNA: TGTGCCAGCAGGATGAACAGTGCAGGATCCTACAATGAGCAGTTCTTC
D gene: TRBD2; J gene: TRBJ2-5; clone size: many; V gene: TRBV12-5; CDR3 protein: CASALPGTSGRQETQYF; CDR3 DNA: TGTGCTAGTGCCCTTCCCGGGACTAGCGGGAGGCAAGAGACCCAGTACTTC
D gene: -; J gene: TRBJ2-1; clone size: -; V gene: TRBV7-7; CDR3 protein: CASSLEEVSYNEQFF; CDR3 DNA: TGTGCTAGCAGCCTGGAGGAGGTCAGCTACAATGAGCAGTTCTTC
D gene: TRBD2; J gene: TRBJ2-1; clone size: many; V gene: TRBV4-1; CDR3 protein: CASRVFLAGGYNEQFF; CDR3 DNA: TGCGCCAGCAGGGTCTTTCTAGCGGGGGGTTACAATGAGCAGTTCTTC
D gene: TRBD1; J gene: TRBJ2-7; clone size: few; V gene: TRBV19; CDR3 protein: CASNQDREYEQYF; CDR3 DNA: TGTGCCAGTAACCAGGACAGGGAATACGAGCAGTACTTC
D gene: -; J gene: TRBJ1-4; clone size: many; V gene: TRBV7-8; CDR3 protein: CASSLAEVSEKLFF; CDR3 DNA: TGTGCCAGCAGCTTAGCGGAGGTTTCCGAAAAACTGTTTTTT
D gene: -; J gene: TRBJ2-7; clone size: many; V gene: TRBV2; CDR3 protein: CASESQSYEQYF; CDR3 DNA: TGTGCCAGTGAGAGCCAGAGCTACGAGCAGTACTTC
D gene: -; J gene: TRBJ2-7; clone size: many; V gene: TRBV24-1; CDR3 protein: CATSDSRVSYEQYF; CDR3 DNA: TGTGCCACCAGTGATTCCAGGGTCTCCTACGAGCAGTACTTC
D gene: TRBD1; J gene: TRBJ1-2; clone size: many; V gene: TRBV7-3; CDR3 protein: CASSAGGGGFYGYTF; CDR3 DNA: TGTGCCAGCAGCGCAGGGGGGGGGGGCTTCTATGGCTACACCTTC
D gene: -; J gene: TRBJ1-1; clone size: many; V gene: TRBV29-1; CDR3 protein: CSALREEAFF; CDR3 DNA: TGCAGCGCCCTCCGCGAAGAAGCTTTCTTT
D gene: TRBD1; J gene: TRBJ1-6; clone size: -; V gene: TRBV6-5; CDR3 protein: CASSYSLWTGSPINSPLHF; CDR3 DNA: TGTGCCAGCAGTTACTCGTTATGGACAGGGTCCCCAATTAATTCACCCCTCCACTTT
D gene: TRBD1; J gene: TRBJ1-2; clone size: many; V gene: TRBV7-9; CDR3 protein: CASSLGDREYGYTF; CDR3 DNA: TGTGCCAGCAGCTTAGGAGACAGGGAATATGGCTACACCTTC
D gene: -; J gene: TRBJ2-5; clone size: -; V gene: TRBV10-1; CDR3 protein: CASSEGQAEETQYF; CDR3 DNA: TGCGCCAGCAGTGAGGGGCAGGCGGAAGAGACCCAGTACTTC
D gene: -; J gene: TRBJ1-2; clone size: many; V gene: TRBV7-9; CDR3 protein: CASTHPANYGYTF; CDR3 DNA: TGTGCCAGCACCCACCCAGCTAACTATGGCTACACCTTC
D gene: -; J gene: TRBJ1-2; clone size: few; V gene: TRBV16; CDR3 protein: CASSQSGTGRISNYGYTF; CDR3 DNA: TGTGCCAGCAGCCAATCAGGTACAGGGAGAATCTCCAACTATGGCTACACCTTC
D gene: TRBD1; J gene: TRBJ1-1; clone size: -; V gene: TRBV12-3/TRBV12-4; CDR3 protein: CASTPGDRNTEAFF; CDR3 DNA: TGTGCCAGCACTCCAGGGGACAGGAACACTGAAGCTTTCTTT
D gene: TRBD1; J gene: TRBJ2-7; clone size: many; V gene: TRBV5-1; CDR3 protein: CASSFGQGDDEQYF; CDR3 DNA: TGCGCCAGCAGCTTCGGCCAGGGGGATGACGAGCAGTACTTC
D gene: -; J gene: TRBJ1-2; clone size: many; V gene: TRBV11-2; CDR3 protein: CASSTGGYGYTF; CDR3 DNA: TGTGCCAGCAGCACCGGGGGCTATGGCTACACCTTC
D gene: -; J gene: TRBJ1-5; clone size: -; V gene: TRBV5-5; CDR3 protein: CASSFRAFGNQPQHF; CDR3 DNA: TGTGCCAGCAGCTTCCGGGCATTTGGCAATCAGCCCCAGCATTTT
D gene: -; J gene: TRBJ1-2; clone size: few; V gene: TRBV6-1; CDR3 protein: CASSPTHNYGYTF; CDR3 DNA: TGTGCCAGCAGCCCCACGCATAACTATGGCTACACCTTC
D gene: -; J gene: TRBJ1-4; clone size: -; V gene: TRBV13; CDR3 protein: CASSELQGGEKLFF; CDR3 DNA: TGTGCCAGCAGCGAACTACAGGGTGGCGAAAAACTGTTTTTT
D gene: -; J gene: TRBJ1-5; clone size: -; V gene: TRBV5-1; CDR3 protein: CASSLDPGTQPQHF; CDR3 DNA: TGTGCCAGCAGCTTAGATCCAGGGACTCAGCCCCAGCATTTT
D gene: TRBD1; J gene: TRBJ2-2; clone size: many; V gene: TRBV4-2; CDR3 protein: CASSFSGQLTGELFF; CDR3 DNA: TGTGCCAGCAGCTTCTCGGGACAGCTCACCGGGGAGCTGTTTTTT
D gene: TRBD2; J gene: TRBJ2-3; clone size: many; V gene: TRBV7-2; CDR3 protein: CASSSGTSGTDTQYF; CDR3 DNA: TGTGCCAGCAGCTCCGGGACTAGCGGCACAGATACGCAGTATTTT
D gene: -; J gene: TRBJ1-5; clone size: many; V gene: TRBV20-1; CDR3 protein: CSAIDDLNQPQHF; CDR3 DNA: TGCAGTGCTATAGACGACCTTAATCAGCCCCAGCATTTT
D gene: -; J gene: TRBJ2-3; clone size: few; V gene: TRBV20-1; CDR3 protein: CSARFRQATDTQYF; CDR3 DNA: TGCAGTGCTAGATTTCGTCAGGCCACAGATACGCAGTATTTT
D gene: TRBD2; J gene: TRBJ2-1; clone size: many; V gene: TRBV20-1; CDR3 protein: CSASRAGEIEQFF; CDR3 DNA: TGCAGTGCCAGCCGGGCGGGAGAGATTGAGCAGTTCTTC